This T cell receptor (beta chain) derives from a study of blood T cell repertoires in COVID-19. Background on the study: Sites in the United States, Italy and Spain provided acute and convalescent COVID-19 samples. Nucleic acid was either cDNA or gDNA, and it came from T cells, B-cell-depleted T cells, or PBMCs.

The table came from immunoSEQ multiplex PCR; TCRdb's copy has only in-frame clones and leaves some out. The sample has around 150,000 clones, approximately 89% seen once. Germline V lookup: CDR1 LNHDA, CDR2 SQIVND (reference sequence). With V trimmed by 4 bases and J by 3 bases, 9 bases remained unmatched. The CDR3 is 15 residues long. The source of this sequence is a man in his sixties with active or convalescent COVID-19. J is TRBJ2-7 and V is TRBV19; TRBD1 matches at 7 bases. Sequencing was carried out using peripheral blood. CDR3 in DNA: TGTGCCAGTAGTACCGGGACAGCCTCTATCTACGAGCAGTACTTC. This translates into CASSTGTASIYEQYF.